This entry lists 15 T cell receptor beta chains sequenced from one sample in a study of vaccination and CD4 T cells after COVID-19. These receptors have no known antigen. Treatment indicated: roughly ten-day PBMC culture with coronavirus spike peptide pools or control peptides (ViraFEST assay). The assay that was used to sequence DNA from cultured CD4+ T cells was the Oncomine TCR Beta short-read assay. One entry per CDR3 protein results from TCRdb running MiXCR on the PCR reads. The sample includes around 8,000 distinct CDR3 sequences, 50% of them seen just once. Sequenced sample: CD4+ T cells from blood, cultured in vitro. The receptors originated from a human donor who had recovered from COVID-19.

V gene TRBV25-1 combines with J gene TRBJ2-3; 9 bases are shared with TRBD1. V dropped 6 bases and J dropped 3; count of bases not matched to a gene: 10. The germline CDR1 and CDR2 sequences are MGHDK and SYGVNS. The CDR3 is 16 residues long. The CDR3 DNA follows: TGTGCCAGCAGATCCACGGACAGGGGAAGTACAGATACGCAGTATTTT. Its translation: CASRSTDRGSTDTQYF.

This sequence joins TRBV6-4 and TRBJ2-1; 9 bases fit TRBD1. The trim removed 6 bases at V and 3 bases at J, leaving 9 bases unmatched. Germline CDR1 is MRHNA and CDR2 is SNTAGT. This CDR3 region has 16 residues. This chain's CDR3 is CASSSKQGANYNEQFF. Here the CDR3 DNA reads TGTGCCAGCAGCTCTAAACAGGGGGCAAACTACAATGAGCAGTTCTTC.

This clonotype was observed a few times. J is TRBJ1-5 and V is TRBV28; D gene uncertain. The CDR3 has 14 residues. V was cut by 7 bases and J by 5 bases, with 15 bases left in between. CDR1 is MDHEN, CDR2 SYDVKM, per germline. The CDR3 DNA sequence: TGTGCCAGCACCCCGACGGGCTCTTATCAGCCCCAGCATTTT. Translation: CASTPTGSYQPQHF.

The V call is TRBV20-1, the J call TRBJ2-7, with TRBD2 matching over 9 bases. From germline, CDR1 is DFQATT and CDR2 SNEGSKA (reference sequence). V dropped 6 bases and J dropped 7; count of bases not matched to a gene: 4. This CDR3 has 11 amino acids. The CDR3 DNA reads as TGCAGTGCGGTGCTAGCGGGGGAGCAGTACTTC. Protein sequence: CSAVLAGEQYF.

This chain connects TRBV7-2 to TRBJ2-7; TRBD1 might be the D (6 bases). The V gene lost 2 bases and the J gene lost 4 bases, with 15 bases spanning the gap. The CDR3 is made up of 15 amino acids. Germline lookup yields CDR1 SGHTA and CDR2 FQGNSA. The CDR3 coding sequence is TGTGCCAGCAGCTTACAGGGACACGACTTTTACGAGCAGTACTTC. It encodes CASSLQGHDFYEQYF.

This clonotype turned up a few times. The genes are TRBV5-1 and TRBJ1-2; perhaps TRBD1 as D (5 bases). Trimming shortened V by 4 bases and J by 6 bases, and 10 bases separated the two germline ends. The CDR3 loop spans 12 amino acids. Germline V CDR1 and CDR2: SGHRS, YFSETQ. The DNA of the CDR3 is TGCGCCAGCAGCCTTCAGGGAAATGGCTACACCTTC. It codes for CASSLQGNGYTF.

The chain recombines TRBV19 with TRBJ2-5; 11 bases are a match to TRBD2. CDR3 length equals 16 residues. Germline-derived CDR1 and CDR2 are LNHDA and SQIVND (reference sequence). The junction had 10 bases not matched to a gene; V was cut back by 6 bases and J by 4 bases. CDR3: CASSPRGLAAPETQYF. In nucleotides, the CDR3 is TGTGCCAGTAGCCCCCGGGGACTAGCGGCCCCAGAGACCCAGTACTTC.

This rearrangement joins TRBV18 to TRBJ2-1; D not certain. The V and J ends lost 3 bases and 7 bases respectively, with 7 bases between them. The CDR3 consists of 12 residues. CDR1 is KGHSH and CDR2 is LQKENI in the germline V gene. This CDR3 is CASSPPTNEQFF. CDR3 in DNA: TGTGCCAGCTCACCTCCCACAAATGAGCAGTTCTTC.

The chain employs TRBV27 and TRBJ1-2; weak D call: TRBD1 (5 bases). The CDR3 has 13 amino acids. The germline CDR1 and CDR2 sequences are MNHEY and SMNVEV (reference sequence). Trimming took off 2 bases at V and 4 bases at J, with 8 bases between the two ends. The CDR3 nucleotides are TGTGCCAGCAGTTTAGACAGAGCCTATGGCTACACCTTC. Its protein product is CASSLDRAYGYTF.

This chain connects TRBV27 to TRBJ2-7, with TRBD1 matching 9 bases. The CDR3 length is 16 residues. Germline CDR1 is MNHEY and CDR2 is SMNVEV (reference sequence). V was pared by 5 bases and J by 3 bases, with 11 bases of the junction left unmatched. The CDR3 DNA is TGTGCCAGCAGTCCCCCCATACCGACAGGGGGCTACGAGCAGTACTTC. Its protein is CASSPPIPTGGYEQYF.

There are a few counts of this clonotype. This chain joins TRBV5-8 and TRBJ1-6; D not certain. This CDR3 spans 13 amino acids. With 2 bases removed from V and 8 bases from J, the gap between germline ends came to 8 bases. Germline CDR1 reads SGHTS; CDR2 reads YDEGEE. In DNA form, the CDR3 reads TGTGCCAGCAGCTTCTACGTGTATTCACCCCTCCACTTT. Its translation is CASSFYVYSPLHF. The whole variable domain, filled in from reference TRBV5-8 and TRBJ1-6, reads EAGVTQSPTHLIKTRGQQATLRCSPISGHTSVYWYQQALGLGLQFLLWYDEGEERNRGNFPPRFSGRQFPNYSSELNVNALELEDSALYLCASSFYVYSPLHFGNGTRLTVT.

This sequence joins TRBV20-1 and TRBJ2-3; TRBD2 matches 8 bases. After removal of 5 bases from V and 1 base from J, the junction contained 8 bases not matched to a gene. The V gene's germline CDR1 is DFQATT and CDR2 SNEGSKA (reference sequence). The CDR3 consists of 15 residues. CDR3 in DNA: TGCAGTGCTGCAACGCGGGAGGCCGGCACAGATACGCAGTATTTT. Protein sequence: CSAATREAGTDTQYF.

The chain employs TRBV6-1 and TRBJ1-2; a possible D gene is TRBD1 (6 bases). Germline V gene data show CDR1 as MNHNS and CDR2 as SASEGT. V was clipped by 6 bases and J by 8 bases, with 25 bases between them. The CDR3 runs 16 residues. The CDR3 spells CASSRWARGGGFGYTF. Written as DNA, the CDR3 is TGTGCCAGCAGCCGATGGGCAAGAGGAGGGGGATTCGGCTACACCTTC.

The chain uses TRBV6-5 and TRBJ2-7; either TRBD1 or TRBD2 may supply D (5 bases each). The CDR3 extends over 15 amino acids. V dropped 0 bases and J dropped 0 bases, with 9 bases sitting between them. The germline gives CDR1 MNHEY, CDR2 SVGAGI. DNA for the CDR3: TGTGCCAGCAGTTACTCGGCAGGGAGCTCCTACGAGCAGTACTTC. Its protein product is CASSYSAGSSYEQYF.

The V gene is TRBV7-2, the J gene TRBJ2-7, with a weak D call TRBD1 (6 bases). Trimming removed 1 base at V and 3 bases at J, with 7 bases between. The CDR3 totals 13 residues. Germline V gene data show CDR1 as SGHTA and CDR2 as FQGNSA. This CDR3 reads CASSLGQVYEQYF. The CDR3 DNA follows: TGTGCCAGCAGCTTAGGACAGGTCTACGAGCAGTACTTC.